Detailed here is one T cell receptor (beta chain). Antigen unknown. Germline V gene data show CDR1 as SNHLY and CDR2 as FYNNEI. This CDR3 has 15 amino acids. V was pared by 3 bases and J by 10 bases, with 20 bases between. Profiling relied on immunoSEQ multiplex PCR, and the TCRdb table lists in-frame clones only, not all of them. This table holds around 5,100 clones, roughly 65% found once. The source of the sample is a study of CD8 T cell repertoires and HIV-1 epitope variants. Broader study findings: The assay identified only TCR beta chains of antigen-proliferating T cells.

The receptor comes from a male donor with HIV. The V call is TRBV2, the J call TRBJ2-3; D ambiguous. Material: cultured CD8+ T cells derived from PBMCs. In nucleotides, the CDR3 is TGTGCCAGCAGTGATAAGGGTATAGAAATTGGTGCGCAGTATTTT. Translation: CASSDKGIEIGAQYF.